One and the same sample provided the 29 T cell receptor beta chains below, sequenced in a study of T cell changes during pregnancy in multiple sclerosis. Only in-frame clones appear in the TCRdb table, and some are missing; sequencing was by immunoSEQ multiplex PCR. The top ten hold less than 1.5% of the sample, which has 55,000 to 75,000 clones, under 95% seen once. The sequenced sample was peripheral blood, obtained in the third trimester of pregnancy. The receptors were gathered from a female donor in good health, enrolled as a control in a pregnancy study.

The J gene is TRBJ1-3, the V gene TRBV13, with TRBD1 identical over 8 bases. The J segment lost 11 bases and the V segment lost 5 bases, leaving 5 bases of the junction unmatched. Germline assignment: CDR1 PRHDT and CDR2 FYEKMQ (reference sequence). CDR3 length: 12 residues. The CDR3 DNA reads as TGTGCCAGCAGCGCAGGGGGCGGGCCCATATATTTT. Protein: CASSAGGGPIYF.

The rearrangement uses TRBV11-2 and TRBJ2-4; 7 nucleotides align to TRBD1. The CDR3 spans 15 residues. V lost 1 base and J lost 9; bases outside the gene matches: 9. Germline assignment: CDR1 SGHAT and CDR2 FQNNGV. CDR3 residues: CASSLVPEGASIQYF. The CDR3 bases are TGTGCCAGCAGCTTAGTTCCTGAGGGGGCCAGCATTCAGTACTTC.

The chain uses TRBV7-9 and TRBJ2-7; no definite D call. CDR1 is SEHNR and CDR2 is FQNEAQ in the germline V gene (reference sequence). The CDR3 runs 13 residues. V lost 5 bases, J lost 3 bases, and 11 bases lay in between. CDR3 protein: CASSPVDIYEQYF. CDR3 sequence (DNA): TGTGCCAGCAGCCCGGTAGACATCTACGAGCAGTACTTC. Supplemented by reference TRBV7-9 and TRBJ2-7, the full variable domain reads DTGVSQNPRHKITKRGQNVTFRCDPISEHNRLYWYRQTLGQGPEFLTYFQNEAQLEKSRLLSDRFSAERPKGSFSTLEIQRTEQGDSAMYLCASSPVDIYEQYFGPGTRLTVT.

This clone occurred once. This sequence joins TRBV27 and TRBJ2-7; possibly TRBD2 for D (7 bases). Germline lookup yields CDR1 MNHEY and CDR2 SMNVEV (reference sequence). The CDR3 runs to 16 residues. Trimming pared 2 bases from V and 0 bases from J, leaving 14 bases between. The CDR3 here is CASSLGGAESSYEQYF. The CDR3 region has the DNA TGTGCCAGCAGTTTAGGGGGGGCAGAGTCCTCCTACGAGCAGTACTTC.

This rearrangement joins TRBV2 to TRBJ2-3, with D unclear. Germline V lookup: CDR1 SNHLY, CDR2 FYNNEI. Trimming shortened V by 10 bases and J by 4 bases, and 12 bases separated the two germline ends. The CDR3 totals 12 residues. CDR3 DNA: TGTGCCACCCGTCCCCTGTCAGATACGCAGTATTTT. Translating it yields CATRPLSDTQYF.

The V and J genes are TRBV27 and TRBJ2-3, with 9 bases aligning to TRBD2. J lost 5 bases, V lost 3 bases, and 9 bases had no gene match. Germline CDR1 reads MNHEY; CDR2 reads SMNVEV (reference sequence). There are 16 residues in the CDR3. The CDR3 DNA reads TGTGCCAGCAGTTTGGCGGGGGGGCCCAGGAGAGATACGCAGTATTTT. Translated, it gives CASSLAGGPRRDTQYF.

The V and J genes are TRBV7-9 and TRBJ2-7; D may be TRBD1 (6 bases). CDR1 is SEHNR, CDR2 FQNEAQ, per germline (reference sequence). V was trimmed by 5 bases and J by 3 bases, leaving 11 bases between them. The CDR3 loop spans 13 amino acids. The CDR3 spells CASSLGQIYEQYF. The CDR3 DNA is TGTGCCAGCAGCCTCGGACAGATCTACGAGCAGTACTTC.

This chain links TRBV18 with TRBJ1-1; possibly TRBD1 for D (6 bases). V was shortened by 6 bases and J by 7 bases, with 12 bases between the two germline ends. The germline V gene has CDR1 KGHSH and CDR2 LQKENI. The CDR3 runs to 12 residues. CDR3 amino acids: CASSLQGREAFF. CDR3 in DNA: TGTGCCAGCTCCCTACAGGGTCGTGAAGCTTTCTTT.

The genes are TRBV7-3 and TRBJ1-2, with D perhaps TRBD1 (6 bases). CDR3 length: 14 amino acids. V was trimmed by 2 bases and J by 5 bases, leaving 12 bases between them. CDR1 SGHTA and CDR2 FQGTGA come from the germline V gene. The CDR3: CASSLQAQGYGYTF. Here the CDR3 DNA reads TGTGCCAGCAGCTTACAGGCCCAGGGGTATGGCTACACCTTC.

The DNA for the CDR3 is TGTGCCAGCAGGGAGGGGGCCTTCTACGAGCAGTACTTC. Translated, it gives CASREGAFYEQYF. The V gene is TRBV27, the J gene TRBJ2-7; tentative D call: TRBD1 (7 bases). The germline V gene has CDR1 MNHEY and CDR2 SMNVEV (reference sequence). V lost 6 bases and J lost 3, with 12 bases in between. This CDR3 comprises 13 residues.

This chain connects TRBV25-1 to TRBJ1-2, with 8 bases aligning to TRBD1. Germline values: CDR1 MGHDK, CDR2 SYGVNS. This CDR3 has 12 residues. Trimming removed 8 bases from V and 8 bases from J; junction bases left unmatched: 7. This CDR3 is CASAGQGQGYTF. For the CDR3, the DNA is TGTGCCAGCGCCGGACAGGGCCAAGGCTACACCTTC.

The chain has TRBV7-9 and TRBJ1-3, with a weak D call TRBD1 (5 bases). Germline V gene lookup returns CDR1 SEHNR and CDR2 FQNEAQ (reference sequence). This CDR3 has 16 amino acids. V lost 0 bases and J 0 bases, leaving 9 bases between the germline ends. The CDR3 DNA reads TGTGCCAGCAGCTTAGCCGGGACTCACTCTGGAAACACCATATATTTT. This gives the protein CASSLAGTHSGNTIYF.

The chain couples TRBV7-3 to TRBJ1-6; possible D gene TRBD1, 6 bases. V gave up 0 bases and J gave up 10 bases, with 16 bases separating them. The CDR3 has 16 residues. The germline V gene has CDR1 SGHTA and CDR2 FQGTGA. CDR3 sequence reads: CASSLTSAGVGSPLHF. The CDR3 DNA sequence: TGTGCCAGCAGCTTAACGTCGGCAGGGGTGGGATCACCCCTCCACTTT.

This clone was detected only once. The chain has TRBV7-2 and TRBJ1-2; maybe TRBD1 (6 bases). Trimming shortened V by 1 base and J by 3 bases, and 12 bases separated the two germline ends. Germline CDR1 and CDR2: SGHTA and FQGNSA. This CDR3 is 15 amino acids long. CDR3 bases: TGTGCCAGCAGCTTAGGAGTACCAGGGGACTATGGCTACACCTTC. It codes for CASSLGVPGDYGYTF. Supplemented by reference TRBV7-2 and TRBJ1-2, the full variable domain reads GAGVSQSPSNKVTEKGKDVELRCDPISGHTALYWYRQSLGQGLEFLIYFQGNSAPDKSGLPSDRFSAERTGGSVSTLTIQRTQQEDSAVYLCASSLGVPGDYGYTFGSGTRLTVV.

This chain connects TRBV18 to TRBJ2-7; 7 positions agree with TRBD1. CDR3 length equals 13 residues. Per the germline V gene, CDR1 is KGHSH and CDR2 is LQKENI. Germline trimming cut 5 bases from V and 2 bases from J; bases unmatched to any gene: 3. The CDR3 reads CASSFGTAYEQYF. For the CDR3, the DNA is TGTGCCAGCTCATTCGGGACAGCCTACGAGCAGTACTTC.

The chain carries TRBV4-3 and TRBJ2-2, with D perhaps TRBD2 (5 bases). The CDR3 is 14 residues long. The V gene's germline CDR1 is LGHNA and CDR2 YSLEER. Trimming cost V 4 bases and J 5 bases, with 11 bases left between them. The CDR3 protein is CASSPLSGTGELFF. In nucleotides, the CDR3 is TGCGCCAGCAGCCCCTTATCGGGGACCGGGGAGCTGTTTTTT.

The rearrangement links TRBV5-1 to TRBJ2-1; 15 bases are shared with TRBD2. CDR1 and CDR2 from the germline V gene are SGHRS and YFSETQ. Trimming at V came to 1 base and at J to 10 bases, leaving 12 bases not matched to a gene. This CDR3 has 18 residues. CDR3 DNA: TGCGCCAGCAGCTTGACGCTACTGGGACTAGCGGGGGGTCGAGAGCAGTTCTTC. It codes for CASSLTLLGLAGGREQFF.

The CDR3 sequence is CASSPVTGRAEKLFF. For the CDR3, the DNA is TGTGCCAGCAGCCCCGTTACAGGGAGGGCTGAAAAACTGTTTTTT. The chain links TRBV7-9 to TRBJ1-4; a possible D gene is TRBD1 (6 bases). The CDR3 has 15 residues. V lost 5 bases and J lost 7, with 17 bases in between. Looked up from germline, CDR1 is SEHNR and CDR2 is FQNEAQ (reference sequence).

V gene TRBV5-1 combines with J gene TRBJ2-2, with D possibly matching TRBD1 (5 bases). Germline V gives CDR1 SGHRS, CDR2 YFSETQ. CDR3 length: 16 amino acids. V was pared by 2 bases and J by 7 bases, with 18 bases between. CDR3 sequence (DNA): TGCGCCAGCAGCTTTGCGGCAGGGTGGTTTGGCGGGGAGCTGTTTTTT. Encoded protein: CASSFAAGWFGGELFF.

CDR3 nucleotides: TGTGCCAGCAGCTTAAGGACAGGGAAATTTAACTATGGCTACACCTTC. This translates into CASSLRTGKFNYGYTF. The genes are TRBV7-3 and TRBJ1-2; 8 nucleotides match TRBD1. V lost 1 base and J lost 1; bases outside the gene matches: 5. There are 16 residues in the CDR3. Germline CDR1 SGHTA, CDR2 FQGTGA.

V and J are TRBV4-2 and TRBJ1-3, with TRBD1 matching over 7 bases. Unmatched junction bases numbered 2, after V lost 3 bases and J lost 3 bases. Looked up from germline, CDR1 is LGHNA and CDR2 is YNFKEQ. The CDR3 totals 14 residues. DNA of the CDR3: TGTGCCAGCAGCCAGCAGGGGGTTGGAAACACCATATATTTT. This sequence encodes CASSQQGVGNTIYF.

This sequence joins TRBV15 and TRBJ2-3; D is perhaps TRBD2 (6 bases). CDR1 is LNHNV and CDR2 is YYDKDF in the germline V gene (reference sequence). The CDR3 spans 14 residues. V lost 8 bases and J 4 bases, leaving 16 bases between the germline ends. CDR3 sequence (DNA): TGTGCCACCGCCGGGGGAAAGAGCTCAGATACGCAGTATTTT. Amino acid sequence: CATAGGKSSDTQYF.

The V call is TRBV28, the J call TRBJ1-6; D perhaps matches TRBD1 (6 bases). The CDR3 spans 16 residues. Germline values: CDR1 MDHEN, CDR2 SYDVKM. V was pared by 3 bases and J by 4 bases, with 13 bases between. CDR3 in DNA: TGTGCCAGCAGTTTTACGGCAGGACAGTATAATTCACCCCTCCACTTT. Translated: CASSFTAGQYNSPLHF.

This clone was observed a handful of times. The rearrangement joins TRBV5-1 to TRBJ2-1, with TRBD2 matching 13 bases. Per germline, CDR1 SGHRS and CDR2 YFSETQ. The CDR3 is 14 residues long. J lost 9 bases, V lost 4 bases, and 4 bases had no gene match. CDR3 bases: TGCGCCAGCAGCCCCTGGACTAGCGGGGGTGAGCAGTTCTTC. Its translation: CASSPWTSGGEQFF.

The J gene is TRBJ2-7, the V gene TRBV19, with 7 positions matching TRBD1. V was clipped by 3 bases and J by 3 bases; unmatched bases: 8. The CDR3 spans 15 residues. Germline V gives CDR1 LNHDA, CDR2 SQIVND (reference sequence). Here the CDR3 reads CASSIEDRDNYEQYF. The DNA for the CDR3 is TGTGCCAGTAGTATCGAAGACAGGGATAACTACGAGCAGTACTTC. The variable domain in full, with the rest retrieved from reference TRBV19 and TRBJ2-7, is DGGITQSPKYLFRKEGQNVTLSCEQNLNHDAMYWYRQDPGQGLRLIYYSQIVNDFQKGDIAEGYSVSREKKESFPLTVTSAQKNPTAFYLCASSIEDRDNYEQYFGPGTRLTVT.

The chain joins TRBV7-3 to TRBJ1-6, with 8 nucleotides matching TRBD1. From germline, CDR1 is SGHTA and CDR2 FQGTGA. The V segment lost 5 bases and the J segment 9 bases; nucleotides outside the gene matches: 6. The length of the CDR3 is 14 residues. The CDR3: CASSHADRGSPLHF. The CDR3 DNA reads as TGTGCCAGCAGCCACGCTGACAGGGGTTCACCCCTCCACTTT.

V gene TRBV5-1 combines with J gene TRBJ2-3, with 7 bases fitting TRBD2. The V and J ends lost 5 bases and 4 bases, in that order; junction bases with no gene match: 7. The germline V gene has CDR1 SGHRS and CDR2 YFSETQ. This CDR3 contains 14 residues. The CDR3 loop reads CASRDLAAADTQYF. CDR3 DNA: TGCGCCAGCAGAGATCTAGCGGCCGCAGATACGCAGTATTTT.

This rearrangement joins TRBV7-3 to TRBJ2-1, with 15 nucleotides matching TRBD2. CDR1 and CDR2 from the germline V gene are SGHTA and FQGTGA. Trimming took 5 bases from V and 8 from J; bases not matched to a gene: 4. This CDR3 contains 15 residues. In DNA form, the CDR3 reads TGTGCCAGCAGCCCCGGGACTAGCGGGGGGTATGAGCAGTTCTTC. It encodes CASSPGTSGGYEQFF.

The gene calls are TRBV9 and TRBJ2-7, with 10 positions matching TRBD1. Trimming at V came to 1 base and at J to 5 bases, leaving 3 bases not matched to a gene. Germline loops: CDR1 SGDLS, CDR2 YYNGEE. The CDR3 runs to 14 residues. The CDR3 bases are TGTGCCAGCAGCGTATTAGGACAGGGGGACGAGCAGTACTTC. Its translation is CASSVLGQGDEQYF.